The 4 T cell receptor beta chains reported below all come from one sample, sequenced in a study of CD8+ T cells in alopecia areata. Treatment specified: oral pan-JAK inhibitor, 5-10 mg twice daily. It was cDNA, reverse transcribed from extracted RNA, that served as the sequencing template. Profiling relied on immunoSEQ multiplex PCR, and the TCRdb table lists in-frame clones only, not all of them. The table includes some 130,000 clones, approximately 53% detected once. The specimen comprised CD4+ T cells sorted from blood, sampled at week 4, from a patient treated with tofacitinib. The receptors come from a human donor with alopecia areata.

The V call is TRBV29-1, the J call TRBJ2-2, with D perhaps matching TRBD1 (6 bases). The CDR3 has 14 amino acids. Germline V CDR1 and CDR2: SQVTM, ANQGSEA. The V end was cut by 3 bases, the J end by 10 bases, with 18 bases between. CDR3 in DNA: TGCAGCGTTGAGGGTCAGGGGAGAGCCGAGGAGCTGTTTTTT. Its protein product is CSVEGQGRAEELFF.

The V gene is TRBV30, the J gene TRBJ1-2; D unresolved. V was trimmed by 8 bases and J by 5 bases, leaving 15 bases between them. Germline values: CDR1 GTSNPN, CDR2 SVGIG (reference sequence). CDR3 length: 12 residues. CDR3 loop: CAVTLGSYGYTF. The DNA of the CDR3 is TGTGCCGTAACTCTGGGTTCATATGGCTACACCTTC. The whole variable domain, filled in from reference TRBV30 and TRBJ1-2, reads SQTIHQWPATLVQPVGSPLSLECTVEGTSNPNLYWYRQAAGRGLQLLFYSVGIGQISSEVPQNLSASRPQDRQFILSSKKLLLSDSGFYLCAVTLGSYGYTFGSGTRLTVV.

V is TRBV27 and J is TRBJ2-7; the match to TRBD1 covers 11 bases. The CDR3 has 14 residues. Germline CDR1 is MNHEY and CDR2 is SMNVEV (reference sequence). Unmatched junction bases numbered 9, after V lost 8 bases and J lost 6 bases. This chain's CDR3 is CASVPSGTGGEQYF. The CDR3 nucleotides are TGTGCCAGCGTACCGTCCGGGACAGGGGGCGAGCAGTACTTC.

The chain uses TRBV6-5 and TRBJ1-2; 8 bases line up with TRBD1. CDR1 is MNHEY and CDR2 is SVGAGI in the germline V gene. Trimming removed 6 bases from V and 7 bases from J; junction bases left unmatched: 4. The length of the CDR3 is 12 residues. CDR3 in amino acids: CASRRGTGGYTF. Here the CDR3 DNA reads TGTGCCAGCAGGAGGGGGACAGGTGGCTACACCTTC.